What follows are 8 T cell receptor beta chains derived from one specimen sequenced in a study of PD-1 blockade in classical Hodgkin lymphoma. Every patient relapsed after autologous stem cell transplantation, and brentuximab vedotin exposure varied. Assay: immunoSEQ multiplex PCR; the TCRdb copy retains only in-frame clones and omits some. The data contain fewer than 110,000 clones, about 89% of them singletons. This material consisted of peripheral blood mononuclear cells (PBMCs), taken before the second cycle of nivolumab. Receptors were obtained from a human donor with classical Hodgkin lymphoma.

The chain joins TRBV6-4 to TRBJ2-3; D is unresolved. Germline V CDR1 and CDR2: MRHNA, SNTAGT. The germline V and J ends were trimmed by 4 bases and 0 bases, with 5 bases remaining between them. The CDR3 is 13 amino acids. The CDR3 DNA sequence: TGTGCCAGCAGTGTTGGTAGCACAGATACGCAGTATTTT. Translation: CASSVGSTDTQYF.

The CDR3 sequence is CASSLEGRVYGYTF. Written as DNA, the CDR3 is TGTGCCAGCAGCCTGGAGGGACGGGTCTATGGCTACACCTTC. The genes are TRBV13 and TRBJ1-2; a possible D gene is TRBD1 (5 bases). Germline values: CDR1 PRHDT, CDR2 FYEKMQ (reference sequence). The CDR3 spans 14 residues. V gave up 5 bases and J gave up 4 bases, with 14 bases separating them.

This chain links TRBV18 with TRBJ2-1; 11 positions match TRBD2. J gave up 5 bases and V 8 bases, and 2 bases lay outside the gene matches. The germline V gene has CDR1 KGHSH and CDR2 LQKENI. This CDR3 region has 13 residues. The CDR3 protein is CASQTSGDNEQFF. CDR3 nucleotide sequence: TGTGCCAGCCAGACTAGCGGGGACAATGAGCAGTTCTTC.

A few counts support this clone. V and J are TRBV6-6 and TRBJ1-2, with 7 bases fitting TRBD1. CDR1 and CDR2 from the germline V gene are MNHNY and SVGAGI (reference sequence). This CDR3 contains 14 residues. The ends lost 5 bases at V and 5 bases at J; junction bases unmatched: 8. This chain's CDR3 is CASSRTTGKYGYTF. Written as DNA, the CDR3 is TGTGCCAGCAGTCGTACGACAGGGAAATATGGCTACACCTTC.

With respect to this clone: A much larger clone lies a single base off, so this may be a read error. The genes are TRBV12-5 and TRBJ1-2; 8 bases fit TRBD1. The junction had 7 bases not matched to a gene; V was cut back by 5 bases and J by 8 bases. CDR3 length: 13 amino acids. Germline loops: CDR1 LGHNT, CDR2 FRNRAP. The CDR3 loop reads CASGLWTGRGYTF. The CDR3 DNA is TGTGCTAGTGGTCTCTGGACAGGGCGCGGCTACACCTTC.

The genes are TRBV9 and TRBJ2-3; TRBD2 matches at 13 bases. Germline V gene lookup returns CDR1 SGDLS and CDR2 YYNGEE. With V trimmed by 4 bases and J by 10 bases, 12 bases remained unmatched. This CDR3 is 16 amino acids long. The CDR3 nucleotides read TGTGCCAGCAGCTCGCGGACTAGCGGGGGCCAGAAGGCGCAGTATTTT. As protein: CASSSRTSGGQKAQYF. Drawing the rest from reference TRBV9 and TRBJ2-3, the complete variable domain is DSGVTQTPKHLITATGQRVTLRCSPRSGDLSVYWYQQSLDQGLQFLIQYYNGEERAKGNILERFSAQQFPDLHSELNLSSLELGDSALYFCASSSRTSGGQKAQYFGPGTRLTVL.

V and J are TRBV2 and TRBJ2-5, with unresolved D. Per the germline V gene, CDR1 is SNHLY and CDR2 is FYNNEI. This CDR3 is built from 11 residues. V was trimmed by 6 bases and J by 5 bases, leaving 7 bases between them. The CDR3: CASRYPETQYF. CDR3 in DNA: TGTGCCAGCAGGTATCCGGAGACCCAGTACTTC.

J is TRBJ1-1 and V is TRBV6-6; TRBD1 matches 10 bases. Germline CDR1 MNHNY, CDR2 SVGAGI (reference sequence). CDR3 size: 16 residues. V gave up 1 base and J gave up 7 bases; unmatched junction bases: 9. CDR3 protein: CASSYYPGQGLGEAFF. CDR3 nucleotide sequence: TGTGCCAGCAGTTACTACCCGGGACAGGGGCTAGGTGAAGCTTTCTTT.